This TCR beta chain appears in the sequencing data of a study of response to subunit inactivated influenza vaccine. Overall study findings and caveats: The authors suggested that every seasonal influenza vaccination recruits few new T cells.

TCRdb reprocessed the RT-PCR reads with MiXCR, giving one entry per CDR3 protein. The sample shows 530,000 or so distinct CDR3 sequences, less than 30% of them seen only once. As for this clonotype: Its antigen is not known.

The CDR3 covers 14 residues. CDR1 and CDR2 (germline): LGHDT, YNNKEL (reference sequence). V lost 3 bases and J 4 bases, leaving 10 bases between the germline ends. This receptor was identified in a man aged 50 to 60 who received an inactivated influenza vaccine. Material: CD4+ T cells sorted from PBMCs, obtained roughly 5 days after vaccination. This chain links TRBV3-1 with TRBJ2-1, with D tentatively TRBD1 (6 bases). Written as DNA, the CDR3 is TGTGCCAGCAGCCATGGGGGCAGGTACAATGAGCAGTTCTTC. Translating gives CASSHGGRYNEQFF.